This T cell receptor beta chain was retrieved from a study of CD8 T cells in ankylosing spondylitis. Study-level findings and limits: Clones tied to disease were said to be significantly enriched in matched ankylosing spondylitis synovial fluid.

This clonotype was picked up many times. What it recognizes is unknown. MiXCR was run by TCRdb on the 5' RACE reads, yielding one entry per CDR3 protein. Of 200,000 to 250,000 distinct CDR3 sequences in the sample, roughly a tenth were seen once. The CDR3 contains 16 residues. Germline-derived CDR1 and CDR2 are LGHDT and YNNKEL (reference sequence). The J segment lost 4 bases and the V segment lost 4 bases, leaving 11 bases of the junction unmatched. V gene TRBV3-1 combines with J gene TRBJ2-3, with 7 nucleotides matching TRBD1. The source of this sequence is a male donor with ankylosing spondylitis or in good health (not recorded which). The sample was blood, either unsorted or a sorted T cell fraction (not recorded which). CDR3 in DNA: TGTGCCAGCAGCCCTTACGATGACAGGGCGGCAGATACGCAGTATTTT. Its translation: CASSPYDDRAADTQYF.